The source of this TCR beta chain is a study of T cells in Graves' hyperthyroidism and ophthalmopathy. Whole-study results and caveats: Separation of ophthalmopathy from stable hyperthyroidism was achieved by a 13 V-J model.

This clonotype was detected a few times. As yet, its antigen is unknown. Researchers took RNA transcripts and amplified the TCR beta CDR3 regions from them. Primed by the HTBI set, a first-round RT-PCR was run on the TCR CDR3. TCRdb itself ran the multiplex PCR reads through MiXCR, one entry per CDR3 protein. The data show about 530,000 distinct CDR3 sequences, with roughly 18% seen just once and approximately 15% held by the top ten. The study included ophthalmopathy patients with Clinical Activity Score at least 3, NOSPECS grade at least 4 and duration under 3 months. Patients with uncontrolled infections, other autoimmune diseases, pregnancy or lactation were excluded. Diagnosis relied on clinical symptoms, serum thyroxine and TRAb, thyroid ultrasound and orbital computed tomography. From germline, CDR1 is MNHEY and CDR2 SMNVEV (reference sequence). The junction had 10 bases not matched to a gene; V was cut back by 2 bases and J by 3 bases. The CDR3 is 16 residues long.

The receptor comes from a woman aged 18-29 years with Graves' ophthalmopathy. The chain combines TRBV27 with TRBJ2-7; 7 bases fit TRBD1. Material: blood. CDR3 sequence: CASSLLPETGYYEQYF. DNA for the CDR3: TGTGCCAGCAGTTTACTGCCTGAGACAGGGTACTACGAGCAGTACTTC.